This section outlines one T cell receptor beta chain sequence together with its context. The data derive from a study of blood T cell repertoires in COVID-19. The data were produced by immunoSEQ multiplex PCR, yet TCRdb's version contains in-frame clones alone and is incomplete. Among about 190,000 clones listed, over 80% were seen once. This CDR3 spans 15 amino acids. Germline V gives CDR1 MNHEY, CDR2 SMNVEV (reference sequence). The germline V and J ends were trimmed by 0 bases and 2 bases, with 10 bases remaining between them. The genes are TRBV27 and TRBJ1-2; possibly TRBD1 for D (5 bases). The source of this sequence is a young woman who had been exposed to COVID-19. Sequenced input: PBMCs or T cells enriched from blood (not recorded which). The CDR3 loop is CASSLSRGTNYGYTF. The CDR3, as DNA: TGTGCCAGCAGTTTATCGCGGGGCACAAACTATGGCTACACCTTC.